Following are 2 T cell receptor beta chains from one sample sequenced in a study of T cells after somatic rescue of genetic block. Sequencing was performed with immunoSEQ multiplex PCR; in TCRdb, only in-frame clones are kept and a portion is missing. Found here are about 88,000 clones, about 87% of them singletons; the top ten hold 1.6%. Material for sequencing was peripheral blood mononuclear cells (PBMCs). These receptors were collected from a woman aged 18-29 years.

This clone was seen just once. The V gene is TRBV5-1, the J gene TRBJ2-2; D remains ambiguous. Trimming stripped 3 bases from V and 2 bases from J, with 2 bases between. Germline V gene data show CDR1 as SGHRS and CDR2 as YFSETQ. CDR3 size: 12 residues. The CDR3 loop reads CASSYNTGELFF. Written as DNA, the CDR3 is TGCGCCAGCAGCTATAACACCGGGGAGCTGTTTTTT.

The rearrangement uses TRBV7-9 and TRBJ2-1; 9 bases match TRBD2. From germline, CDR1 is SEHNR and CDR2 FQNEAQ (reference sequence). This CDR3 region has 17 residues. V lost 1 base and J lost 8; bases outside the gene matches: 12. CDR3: CASSLGSEGSGSHEQFF. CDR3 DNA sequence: TGTGCCAGCAGCTTAGGGTCCGAGGGTAGCGGGAGTCATGAGCAGTTCTTC.